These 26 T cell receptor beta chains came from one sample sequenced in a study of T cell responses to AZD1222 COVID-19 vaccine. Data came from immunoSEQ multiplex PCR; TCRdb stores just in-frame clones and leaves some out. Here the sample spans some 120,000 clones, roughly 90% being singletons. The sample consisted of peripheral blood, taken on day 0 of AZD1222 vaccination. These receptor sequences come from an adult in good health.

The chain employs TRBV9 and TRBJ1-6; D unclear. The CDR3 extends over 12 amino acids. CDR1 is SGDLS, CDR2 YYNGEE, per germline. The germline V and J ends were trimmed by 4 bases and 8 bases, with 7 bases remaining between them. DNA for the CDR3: TGTGCCAGCAGCACCTCCGATTCACCCCTCCACTTT. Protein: CASSTSDSPLHF. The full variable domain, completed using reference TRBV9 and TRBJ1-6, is DSGVTQTPKHLITATGQRVTLRCSPRSGDLSVYWYQQSLDQGLQFLIQYYNGEERAKGNILERFSAQQFPDLHSELNLSSLELGDSALYFCASSTSDSPLHFGNGTRLTVT.

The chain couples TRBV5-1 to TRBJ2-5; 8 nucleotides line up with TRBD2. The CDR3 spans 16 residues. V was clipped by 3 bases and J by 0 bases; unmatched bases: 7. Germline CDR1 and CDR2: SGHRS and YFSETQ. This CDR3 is CASSSGTSVYQETQYF. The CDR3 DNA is TGCGCCAGCAGCTCCGGGACTAGTGTGTACCAAGAGACCCAGTACTTC. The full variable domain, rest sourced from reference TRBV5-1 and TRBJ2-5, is KAGVTQTPRYLIKTRGQQVTLSCSPISGHRSVSWYQQTPGQGLQFLFEYFSETQRNKGNFPGRFSGRQFSNSRSEMNVSTLELGDSALYLCASSSGTSVYQETQYFGPGTRLLVL.

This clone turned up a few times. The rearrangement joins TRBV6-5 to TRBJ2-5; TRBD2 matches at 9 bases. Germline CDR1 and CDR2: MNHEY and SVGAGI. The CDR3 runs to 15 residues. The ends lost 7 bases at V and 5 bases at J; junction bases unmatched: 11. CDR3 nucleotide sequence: TGTGCCAGCACCTTTGGGACTAGCCCTTCGGAGACCCAGTACTTC. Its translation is CASTFGTSPSETQYF.

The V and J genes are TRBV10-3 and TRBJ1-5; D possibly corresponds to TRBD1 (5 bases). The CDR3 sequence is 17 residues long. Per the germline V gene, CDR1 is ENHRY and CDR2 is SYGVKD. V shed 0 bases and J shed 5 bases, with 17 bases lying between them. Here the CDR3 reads CAISESTGRQGDQPQHF. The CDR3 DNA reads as TGTGCCATCAGTGAGTCGACCGGTAGGCAGGGAGATCAGCCCCAGCATTTT.

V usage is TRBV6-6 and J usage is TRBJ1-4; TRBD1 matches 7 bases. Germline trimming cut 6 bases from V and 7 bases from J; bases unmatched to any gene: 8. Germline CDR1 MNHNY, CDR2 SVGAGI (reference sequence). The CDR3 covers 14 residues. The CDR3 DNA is TGTGCCAGCAGCTCGACAGGGATAATTGAAAAACTGTTTTTT. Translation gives CASSSTGIIEKLFF.

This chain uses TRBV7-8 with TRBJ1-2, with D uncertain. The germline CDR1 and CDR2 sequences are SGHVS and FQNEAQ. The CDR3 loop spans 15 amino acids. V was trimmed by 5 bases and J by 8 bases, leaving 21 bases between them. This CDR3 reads CASSQLVSGTRGYTF. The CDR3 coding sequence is TGTGCCAGCAGCCAACTTGTTTCGGGCACTCGGGGCTACACCTTC. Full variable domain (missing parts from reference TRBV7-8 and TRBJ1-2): GAGVSQSPRYKVAKRGQDVALRCDPISGHVSLFWYQQALGQGPEFLTYFQNEAQLDKSGLPSDRFFAERPEGSVSTLKIQRTQQEDSAVYLCASSQLVSGTRGYTFGSGTRLTVV.

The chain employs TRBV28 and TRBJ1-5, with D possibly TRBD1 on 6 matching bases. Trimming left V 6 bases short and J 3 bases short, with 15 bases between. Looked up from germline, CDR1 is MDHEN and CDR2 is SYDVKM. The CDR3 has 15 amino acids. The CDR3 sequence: CASRLPDSLNQPQHF. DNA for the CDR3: TGTGCCAGCAGACTCCCGGACAGCCTCAATCAGCCCCAGCATTTT.

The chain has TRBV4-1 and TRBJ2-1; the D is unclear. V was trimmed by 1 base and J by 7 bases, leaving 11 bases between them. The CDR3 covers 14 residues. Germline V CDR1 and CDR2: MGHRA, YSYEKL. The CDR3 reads CASSQVTIRNEQFF. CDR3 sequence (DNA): TGCGCCAGCAGCCAAGTAACAATAAGGAATGAGCAGTTCTTC.

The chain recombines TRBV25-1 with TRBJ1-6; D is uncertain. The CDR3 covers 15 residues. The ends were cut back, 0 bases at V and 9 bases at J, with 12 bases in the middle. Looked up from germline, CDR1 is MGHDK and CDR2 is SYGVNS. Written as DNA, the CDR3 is TGTGCCAGCAGTGAATACGCAGGAGCAGGTTCACCCCTCCACTTT. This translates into CASSEYAGAGSPLHF.

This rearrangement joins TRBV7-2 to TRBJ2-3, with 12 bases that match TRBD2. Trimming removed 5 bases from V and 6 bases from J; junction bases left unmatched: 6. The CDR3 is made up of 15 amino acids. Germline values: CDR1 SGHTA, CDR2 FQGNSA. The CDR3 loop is CASSLLAGGADTQYF. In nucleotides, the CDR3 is TGTGCCAGCAGCCTACTAGCGGGAGGTGCGGATACGCAGTATTTT.

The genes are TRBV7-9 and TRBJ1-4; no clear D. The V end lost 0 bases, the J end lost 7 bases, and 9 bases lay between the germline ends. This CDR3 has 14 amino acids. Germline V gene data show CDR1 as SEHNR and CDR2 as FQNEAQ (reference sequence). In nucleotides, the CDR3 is TGTGCCAGCAGCTTAGCGCTTATGGGTGAAAAACTGTTTTTT. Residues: CASSLALMGEKLFF. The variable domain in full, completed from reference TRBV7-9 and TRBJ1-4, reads DTGVSQNPRHKITKRGQNVTFRCDPISEHNRLYWYRQTLGQGPEFLTYFQNEAQLEKSRLLSDRFSAERPKGSFSTLEIQRTEQGDSAMYLCASSLALMGEKLFFGSGTQLSVL.

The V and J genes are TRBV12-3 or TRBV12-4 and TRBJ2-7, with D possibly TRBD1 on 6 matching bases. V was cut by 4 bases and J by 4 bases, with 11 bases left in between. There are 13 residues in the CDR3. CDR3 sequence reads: CASSSPTGYEQYF. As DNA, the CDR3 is TGTGCCAGCAGTTCTCCCACAGGGTACGAGCAGTACTTC.

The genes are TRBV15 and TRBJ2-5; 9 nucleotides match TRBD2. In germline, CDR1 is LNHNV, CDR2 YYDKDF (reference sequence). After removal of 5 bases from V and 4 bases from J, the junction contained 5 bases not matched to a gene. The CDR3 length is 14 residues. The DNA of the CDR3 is TGTGCCACCAGCTGGCGGGAGGGGGCAGAGACCCAGTACTTC. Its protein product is CATSWREGAETQYF. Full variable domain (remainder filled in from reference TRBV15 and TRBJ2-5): DAMVIQNPRYQVTQFGKPVTLSCSQTLNHNVMYWYQQKSSQAPKLLFHYYDKDFNNEADTPDNFQSRRPNTSFCFLDIRSPGLGDTAMYLCATSWREGAETQYFGPGTRLLVL.

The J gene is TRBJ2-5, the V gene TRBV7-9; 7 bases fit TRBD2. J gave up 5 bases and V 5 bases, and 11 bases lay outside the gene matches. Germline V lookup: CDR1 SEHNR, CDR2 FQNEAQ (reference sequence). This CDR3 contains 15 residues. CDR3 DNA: TGTGCCAGCAGCCCCCGCCCTGGGGGAGGGGAGACCCAGTACTTC. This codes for CASSPRPGGGETQYF. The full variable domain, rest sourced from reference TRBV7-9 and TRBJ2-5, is DTGVSQNPRHKITKRGQNVTFRCDPISEHNRLYWYRQTLGQGPEFLTYFQNEAQLEKSRLLSDRFSAERPKGSFSTLEIQRTEQGDSAMYLCASSPRPGGGETQYFGPGTRLLVL.

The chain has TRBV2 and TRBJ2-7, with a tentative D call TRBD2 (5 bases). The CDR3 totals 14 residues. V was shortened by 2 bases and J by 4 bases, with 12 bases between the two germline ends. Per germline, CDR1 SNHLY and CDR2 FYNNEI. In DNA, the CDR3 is TGTGCCAGCAGTGAAACGGGATCCCTTTACGAGCAGTACTTC. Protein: CASSETGSLYEQYF.

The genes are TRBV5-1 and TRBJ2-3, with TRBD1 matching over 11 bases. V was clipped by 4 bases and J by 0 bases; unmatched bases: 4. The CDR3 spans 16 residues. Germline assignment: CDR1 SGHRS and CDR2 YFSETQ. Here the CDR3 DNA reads TGCGCCAGCAGCGCCGGACAGGGGGCCAGCACAGATACGCAGTATTTT. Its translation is CASSAGQGASTDTQYF.

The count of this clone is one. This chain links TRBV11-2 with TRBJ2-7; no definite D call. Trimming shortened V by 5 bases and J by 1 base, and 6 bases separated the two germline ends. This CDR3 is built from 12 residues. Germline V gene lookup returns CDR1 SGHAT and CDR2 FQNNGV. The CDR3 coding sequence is TGTGCCAGCAGCGCCTCTTCCTACGAGCAGTACTTC. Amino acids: CASSASSYEQYF.

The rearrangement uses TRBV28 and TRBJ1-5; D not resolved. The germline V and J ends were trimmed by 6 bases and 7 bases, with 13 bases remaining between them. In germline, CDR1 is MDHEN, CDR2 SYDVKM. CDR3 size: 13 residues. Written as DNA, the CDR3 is TGTGCCAGCAGATATGATCTACGCCAGCCCCAGCATTTT. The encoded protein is CASRYDLRQPQHF.

DNA of the CDR3: TGCGCCAGCGGATCTAGCGGCTCCTACAATGAGCAGTTCTTC. Translation gives CASGSSGSYNEQFF. The chain is built from TRBV5-1 and TRBJ2-1, with TRBD2 matching over 7 bases. This CDR3 is built from 14 residues. The ends lost 7 bases at V and 0 bases at J; junction bases unmatched: 4. In germline, CDR1 is SGHRS, CDR2 YFSETQ.

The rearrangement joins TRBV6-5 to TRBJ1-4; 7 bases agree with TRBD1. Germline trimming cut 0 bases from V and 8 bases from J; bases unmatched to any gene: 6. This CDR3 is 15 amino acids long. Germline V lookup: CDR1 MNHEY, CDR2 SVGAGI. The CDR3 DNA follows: TGTGCCAGCAGTTACTCTCCAGGGGGAGGAGAAAAACTGTTTTTT. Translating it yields CASSYSPGGGEKLFF.

The CDR3: CASSSLGIEYEQYF. Here the CDR3 DNA reads TGCGCCAGCAGTTCGCTAGGTATAGAATACGAGCAGTACTTC. This chain uses TRBV5-1 with TRBJ2-7; the D is unclear. The ends were cut back, 5 bases at V and 4 bases at J, with 16 bases in the middle. The V gene's germline CDR1 is SGHRS and CDR2 YFSETQ. The CDR3 totals 14 residues.

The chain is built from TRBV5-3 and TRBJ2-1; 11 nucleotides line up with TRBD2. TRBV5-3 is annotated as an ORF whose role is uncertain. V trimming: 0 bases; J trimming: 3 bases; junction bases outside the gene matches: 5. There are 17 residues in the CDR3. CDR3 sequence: CARSLERLAGIYNEQFF. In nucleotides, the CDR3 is TGTGCCAGAAGCTTGGAACGACTAGCGGGGATCTACAATGAGCAGTTCTTC.

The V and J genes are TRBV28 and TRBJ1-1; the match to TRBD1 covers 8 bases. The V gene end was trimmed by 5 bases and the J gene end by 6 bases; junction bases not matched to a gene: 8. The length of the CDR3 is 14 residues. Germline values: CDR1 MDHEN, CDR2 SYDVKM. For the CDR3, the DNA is TGTGCCAGCAGTCCCCCGGACAGGGCCCCTGAAGCTTTCTTT. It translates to CASSPPDRAPEAFF.

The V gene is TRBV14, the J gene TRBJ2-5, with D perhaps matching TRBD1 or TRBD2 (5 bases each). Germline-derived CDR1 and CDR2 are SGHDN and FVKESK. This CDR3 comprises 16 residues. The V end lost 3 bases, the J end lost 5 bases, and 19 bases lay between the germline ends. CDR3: CASSHWGTPSAETQYF. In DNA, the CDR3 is TGTGCCAGCAGCCACTGGGGGACGCCCAGCGCGGAGACCCAGTACTTC.

The CDR3 coding sequence is TGTGCCAGCAGTTTACAGAGAGGAGGCTACGAGCAGTACTTC. Translation: CASSLQRGGYEQYF. The chain joins TRBV27 to TRBJ2-7; D perhaps matches TRBD2 (5 bases). Trimming took 2 bases from V and 3 from J, leaving 11 bases between them. CDR3 length equals 14 residues. CDR1 and CDR2 from the germline V gene are MNHEY and SMNVEV (reference sequence).

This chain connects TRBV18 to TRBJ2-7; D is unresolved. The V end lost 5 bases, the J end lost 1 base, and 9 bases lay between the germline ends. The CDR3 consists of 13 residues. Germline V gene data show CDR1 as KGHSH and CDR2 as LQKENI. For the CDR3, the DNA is TGTGCCAGCTCAGCAGGTTTTTCCTACGAGCAGTACTTC. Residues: CASSAGFSYEQYF.